This TCR beta chain was captured in a study of T cells in women clearing cervical HPV infection. The CDR3 is 18 amino acids. CDR1 MGHRA and CDR2 YSYEKL come from the germline V gene. V dropped 3 bases and J dropped 5; count of bases not matched to a gene: 15. TCRdb's copy holds only in-frame clones and misses some; the assay was immunoSEQ multiplex PCR. The sample yields approximately 16,000 clones, of which the top ten take up about 6.8%. Remarks on this clone: The read halts 3 residues ahead of the CDR3 end, with the missing end drawn from the germline J gene.

Sequencing used blood buffy coat. This clonotype was sampled from a woman between 18 and 70 years old with a cervical HPV16 infection that either progressed to CIN3+ or cleared (not recorded which). This sequence joins TRBV4-1 and TRBJ2-3; 9 bases align to TRBD2. CDR3 amino acids: CASSQRDRAGGGGDTQYF. The covered CDR3 bases are TGCGCCAGCAGCCAGAGGGACCGAGCGGGGGGAGGGGGAGATACG.